This TCR beta chain is from a study of blood T cell repertoires in COVID-19. The germline V gene encodes CDR1 LGHNA and CDR2 YNFKEQ. The CDR3 contains 17 residues. The ends were cut back, 4 bases at V and 1 base at J, with 17 bases in the middle. Using immunoSEQ multiplex PCR, the repertoire was profiled, and TCRdb retains in-frame clones only, with some absent. Counted here are about 180,000 clones, 75% to 90% occurring once; the ten biggest clones make up under 8%. Sequenced material: PBMCs or T cells enriched from blood (not recorded which). The rearrangement uses TRBV4-2 and TRBJ1-5; D ambiguous. This receptor was identified in a man aged 35-49 years who had recovered from COVID-19. CDR3 sequence: CASSLLPKRESNQPQHF. The CDR3 DNA reads as TGTGCCAGCAGCCTTCTACCGAAGAGGGAGAGCAATCAGCCCCAGCATTTT.